Below, 31 T cell receptor beta chains from the same sample are listed, as sequenced in a study of graft-versus-host responses after intestinal transplantation. The data were produced by immunoSEQ multiplex PCR, yet TCRdb's version contains in-frame clones alone and is incomplete. This table holds about 120,000 clones, 95% found once. Their recognized antigens are unknown. The sample was unstimulated CD8+ T cells sorted from spleen or lymph node cells, taken before intestinal transplant. The source of these receptors is a human donor who received an intestinal transplant.

The chain carries TRBV20-1 and TRBJ1-1; no reliable D call. This CDR3 is 11 amino acids long. The germline V gene has CDR1 DFQATT and CDR2 SNEGSKA (reference sequence). Trimming removed 4 bases at V and 5 bases at J, with 8 bases between. CDR3 sequence (DNA): TGCAGTGCTATCCCCTATACTGAAGCTTTCTTT. Its translation: CSAIPYTEAFF.

V is TRBV30 and J is TRBJ2-7; 11 bases match TRBD2. V was pared by 0 bases and J by 3 bases, with 7 bases of the junction left unmatched. Germline V lookup: CDR1 GTSNPN, CDR2 SVGIG (reference sequence). The CDR3 loop spans 16 amino acids. The CDR3 protein is CAWSVGLGTSGYEQYF. The CDR3 bases are TGTGCCTGGAGTGTCGGCCTAGGGACTAGCGGCTACGAGCAGTACTTC. Filled out from reference TRBV30 and TRBJ2-7, the complete variable domain reads SQTIHQWPATLVQPVGSPLSLECTVEGTSNPNLYWYRQAAGRGLQLLFYSVGIGQISSEVPQNLSASRPQDRQFILSSKKLLLSDSGFYLCAWSVGLGTSGYEQYFGPGTRLTVT.

V is TRBV28 and J is TRBJ1-3, with D unclear. The CDR3 consists of 15 residues. V gave up 2 bases and J gave up 4 bases, with 12 bases separating them. CDR1 is MDHEN and CDR2 is SYDVKM in the germline V gene. In DNA form, the CDR3 reads TGTGCCAGCAGTTTACCCCGGGGTCCCGGAAACACCATATATTTT. Its translation is CASSLPRGPGNTIYF.

This sequence joins TRBV4-2 and TRBJ2-5, with D perhaps TRBD2 (6 bases). This CDR3 is 18 amino acids long. Germline CDR1 reads LGHNA; CDR2 reads YNFKEQ. Trimming removed 0 bases at V and 4 bases at J, with 21 bases between. The CDR3 coding sequence is TGTGCCAGCAGCCAAGAGGGGGTTGGGGCTAGCGAGGGAGAGACCCAGTACTTC. This translates into CASSQEGVGASEGETQYF.

This chain links TRBV5-6 with TRBJ2-7, with D unclear. V lost 0 bases and J lost 2, with 15 bases in between. The CDR3 contains 16 residues. Germline V gene data show CDR1 as SGHDT and CDR2 as YYEEEE. Written as DNA, the CDR3 is TGTGCCAGCAGCTTGGAATACCCTCTCTCGGCCTACGAGCAGTACTTC. This gives the protein CASSLEYPLSAYEQYF.

This clone was seen a few times. V gene TRBV6-5 combines with J gene TRBJ1-1; maybe TRBD1 (5 bases). In germline, CDR1 is MNHEY, CDR2 SVGAGI. The CDR3 covers 15 residues. V lost 7 bases, J lost 4 bases, and 19 bases lay in between. The CDR3 sequence: CASMPVNGQGTEAFF. The CDR3 DNA sequence: TGTGCCAGCATGCCGGTGAATGGACAAGGCACTGAAGCTTTCTTT.

The genes are TRBV2 and TRBJ2-1; D is undetermined. Germline CDR1 and CDR2: SNHLY and FYNNEI. This CDR3 has 14 amino acids. V gave up 0 bases and J gave up 6 bases, with 9 bases separating them. The CDR3 DNA reads as TGTGCCAGCAGTGAAGCCCGAGGCTTCAATGAGCAGTTCTTC. Protein sequence: CASSEARGFNEQFF.

This chain links TRBV19 with TRBJ2-1; either TRBD1 or TRBD2 may supply D (5 bases each). The CDR3 is 18 residues long. CDR1 is LNHDA and CDR2 is SQIVND in the germline V gene (reference sequence). V shed 2 bases and J shed 5 bases, with 22 bases lying between them. The CDR3 coding sequence is TGTGCCAGTAGTATAATCTCCCGGGACGCCCGACGGGACAATGAGCAGTTCTTC. Its translation is CASSIISRDARRDNEQFF.

The chain couples TRBV12-5 to TRBJ2-5; 10 nucleotides align to TRBD1. Trimming at V came to 7 bases and at J to 3 bases, leaving 8 bases not matched to a gene. CDR1 and CDR2 (germline): LGHNT, FRNRAP. CDR3 size: 15 residues. The CDR3 protein is CASAGTGDPKETQYF. CDR3 coding DNA: TGTGCTAGTGCTGGGACAGGGGATCCCAAAGAGACCCAGTACTTC.

The rearrangement joins TRBV11-2 to TRBJ1-1; no clear D. V was cut by 2 bases and J by 3 bases, with 16 bases left in between. From germline, CDR1 is SGHAT and CDR2 FQNNGV. This CDR3 spans 16 amino acids. CDR3 residues: CASSLFHERADTEAFF. CDR3 DNA: TGTGCCAGCAGCTTATTCCACGAGAGGGCAGACACTGAAGCTTTCTTT. Full variable domain (missing parts from reference TRBV11-2 and TRBJ1-1): EAGVAQSPRYKIIEKRQSVAFWCNPISGHATLYWYQQILGQGPKLLIQFQNNGVVDDSQLPKDRFSAERLKGVDSTLKIQPAKLEDSAVYLCASSLFHERADTEAFFGQGTRLTVV.

This clone came up once. CDR3: CASRGGQNTGELFF. The CDR3, as DNA: TGTGCCAGCAGGGGCGGACAGAACACCGGGGAGCTGTTTTTT. The chain recombines TRBV9 with TRBJ2-2, with D possibly TRBD1 on 5 matching bases. V gave up 5 bases and J gave up 1 base, with 9 bases separating them. This CDR3 contains 14 residues. Germline CDR1 reads SGDLS; CDR2 reads YYNGEE.

The chain is built from TRBV9 and TRBJ2-7; the match to TRBD2 covers 10 bases. The V gene end was trimmed by 0 bases and the J gene end by 0 bases; junction bases not matched to a gene: 3. Per germline, CDR1 SGDLS and CDR2 YYNGEE. The CDR3 length is 16 residues. Written as DNA, the CDR3 is TGTGCCAGCAGCGTAGCGGCTAGCGGGGGCTCCTACGAGCAGTACTTC. Its translation is CASSVAASGGSYEQYF.

This clone was counted a single time. The chain uses TRBV9 and TRBJ2-3; D might be TRBD1 (5 bases). Deletions cut 1 base from V and 4 bases from J, with 13 bases between. The V gene's germline CDR1 is SGDLS and CDR2 YYNGEE. The CDR3 has 15 residues. CDR3 region: CASSVQGAKADTQYF. The CDR3 coding sequence is TGTGCCAGCAGCGTACAAGGGGCGAAGGCAGATACGCAGTATTTT.

The sample holds a few counts of this clone. The chain employs TRBV27 and TRBJ2-5; 9 bases agree with TRBD2. CDR1 is MNHEY and CDR2 is SMNVEV in the germline V gene (reference sequence). The ends lost 4 bases at V and 1 base at J; junction bases unmatched: 4. The CDR3 length is 15 residues. The CDR3 region is CASSSEREAQETQYF. The CDR3 coding sequence is TGTGCCAGCAGTTCCGAGCGGGAGGCCCAAGAGACCCAGTACTTC.

On this clone itself: Different DNA sequences within this sample yield the same CDR3. J is TRBJ2-7 and V is TRBV19; 8 nucleotides align to TRBD1. This CDR3 comprises 14 residues. With 1 base clipped from V and 1 base from J, the junction kept 0 bases outside the gene matches. The V gene's germline CDR1 is LNHDA and CDR2 SQIVND (reference sequence). The CDR3 reads CASSIGQGSYEQYF. The CDR3 nucleotides read TGTGCCAGTAGTATAGGACAGGGGTCCTACGAGCAGTACTTC.

The chain is built from TRBV7-9 and TRBJ2-7; tentative D call: TRBD2 (6 bases). Germline V gene data show CDR1 as SEHNR and CDR2 as FQNEAQ (reference sequence). This CDR3 contains 12 residues. The V end lost 1 base, the J end lost 5 bases, and 6 bases lay between the germline ends. The DNA of the CDR3 is TGTGCCAGCAGCTTAGGGAGGGACGAGCAGTACTTC. The encoded protein is CASSLGRDEQYF.

For the CDR3, the DNA is TGTGCCAGCAGCACCGGGACTACCTACGAGCAGTACTTC. Residues: CASSTGTTYEQYF. The J gene is TRBJ2-7, the V gene TRBV5-6; 7 bases fit TRBD2. This CDR3 comprises 13 residues. V was clipped by 4 bases and J by 2 bases; unmatched bases: 3. CDR1 and CDR2 (germline): SGHDT, YYEEEE.

A single count supports this clone. V gene TRBV7-2 combines with J gene TRBJ1-3, with D possibly TRBD1 on 6 matching bases. Looked up from germline, CDR1 is SGHTA and CDR2 is FQGNSA. The V end lost 1 base, the J end lost 0 bases, and 7 bases lay between the germline ends. The CDR3 loop spans 15 amino acids. CDR3 nucleotides: TGTGCCAGCAGCTTAGGACAGGTCTCTGGAAACACCATATATTTT. Translation gives CASSLGQVSGNTIYF.

This chain links TRBV4-3 with TRBJ2-1; 12 nucleotides agree with TRBD2. The germline gives CDR1 LGHNA, CDR2 YSLEER. V lost 0 bases and J lost 4; bases outside the gene matches: 4. There are 17 residues in the CDR3. CDR3: CASSQEGLAGGYNEQFF. The CDR3 nucleotides are TGCGCCAGCAGCCAAGAGGGTCTAGCGGGAGGGTACAATGAGCAGTTCTTC.

The CDR3 DNA is TGTGCCAGCAGTTACGGGACTGCCTACAATGAGCAGTTCTTC. Its protein is CASSYGTAYNEQFF. This sequence joins TRBV6-5 and TRBJ2-1, with a possible D match to TRBD2 (6 bases). Germline V lookup: CDR1 MNHEY, CDR2 SVGAGI. V lost 2 bases and J lost 2, with 7 bases in between. The CDR3 sequence is 14 residues long.

The rearrangement links TRBV28 to TRBJ1-5, with D unclear. V lost 7 bases to trimming and J lost 6 bases, with 13 bases between them. The CDR3 contains 13 residues. Germline V lookup: CDR1 MDHEN, CDR2 SYDVKM. CDR3 sequence (DNA): TGTGCCAGCAAGGTAACCTTGCGTCAGCCCCAGCATTTT. The encoded protein is CASKVTLRQPQHF.

The genes are TRBV27 and TRBJ2-7, with a weak D call TRBD2 (6 bases). Trimming shortened V by 2 bases and J by 0 bases, and 11 bases separated the two germline ends. The germline V gene encodes CDR1 MNHEY and CDR2 SMNVEV (reference sequence). There are 15 residues in the CDR3. This CDR3 is CASSLSGRSSYEQYF. In DNA form, the CDR3 reads TGTGCCAGCAGTTTAAGTGGGAGGAGCTCCTACGAGCAGTACTTC.

The rearrangement joins TRBV28 to TRBJ1-5; D is uncertain. Trimming took 5 bases from V and 0 from J, leaving 11 bases between them. There are 15 residues in the CDR3. Germline CDR1 reads MDHEN; CDR2 reads SYDVKM. CDR3 nucleotide sequence: TGTGCCAGCAGTACGGGAGTTTCTAGCAATCAGCCCCAGCATTTT. This codes for CASSTGVSSNQPQHF. Supplemented by reference TRBV28 and TRBJ1-5, the full variable domain reads DVKVTQSSRYLVKRTGEKVFLECVQDMDHENMFWYRQDPGLGLRLIYFSYDVKMKEKGDIPEGYSVSREKKERFSLILESASTNQTSMYLCASSTGVSSNQPQHFGDGTRLSIL.

The chain combines TRBV28 with TRBJ2-1; TRBD2 agrees at 11 bases. Germline CDR1 is MDHEN and CDR2 is SYDVKM. The trim removed 3 bases at V and 4 bases at J, leaving 8 bases unmatched. The CDR3 is 17 amino acids. CDR3 region: CASSLGLADPGYNEQFF. The CDR3 nucleotides are TGTGCCAGCAGTTTGGGACTAGCGGACCCGGGGTACAATGAGCAGTTCTTC.

The chain has TRBV29-1 and TRBJ2-1; the match to TRBD2 covers 10 bases. The trim removed 3 bases at V and 8 bases at J, leaving 7 bases unmatched. There are 14 residues in the CDR3. Germline CDR1 and CDR2: SQVTM and ANQGSEA. In DNA, the CDR3 is TGCAGCGTTGACGGGCTAGCGGGAGACCATGAGCAGTTCTTC. This codes for CSVDGLAGDHEQFF.

This clone was counted only a few times. The rearrangement joins TRBV9 to TRBJ1-2, with 9 bases matching TRBD1. Germline CDR1 SGDLS, CDR2 YYNGEE. The V segment lost 5 bases and the J segment 6 bases; nucleotides outside the gene matches: 8. This CDR3 comprises 14 residues. The CDR3 bases are TGTGCCAGCAGTGTTAATACAGGGGGCAATGGCTACACCTTC. This gives the protein CASSVNTGGNGYTF.

This chain connects TRBV11-2 to TRBJ2-7; 7 bases agree with TRBD1. This CDR3 contains 14 residues. With V trimmed by 3 bases and J by 0 bases, 2 bases remained unmatched. Germline CDR1 reads SGHAT; CDR2 reads FQNNGV. DNA of the CDR3: TGTGCCAGCAGCTTCGCAGGGGGCTCCTACGAGCAGTACTTC. Translated, it gives CASSFAGGSYEQYF.

The chain is built from TRBV11-1 and TRBJ1-1; D is ambiguous. The CDR3 is made up of 11 amino acids. The V gene lost 2 bases and the J gene lost 5 bases, with 3 bases spanning the gap. Germline CDR1 is SGHAT and CDR2 is FQDESV (reference sequence). The CDR3 DNA follows: TGTGCCAGCAGCTTATTAACTGAAGCTTTCTTT. It yields the protein CASSLLTEAFF. Full variable domain (missing parts from reference TRBV11-1 and TRBJ1-1): EAEVAQSPRYKITEKSQAVAFWCDPISGHATLYWYRQILGQGPELLVQFQDESVVDDSQLPKDRFSAERLKGVDSTLKIQPAELGDSAMYLCASSLLTEAFFGQGTRLTVV.

This sequence joins TRBV7-2 and TRBJ2-1, with D unresolved. Looked up from germline, CDR1 is SGHTA and CDR2 is FQGNSA. The V and J ends lost 3 bases and 10 bases respectively, with 19 bases between them. This CDR3 spans 15 amino acids. The CDR3 nucleotides are TGTGCCAGCAGCTTTCGCGGTCCTAAGGCGGTCGAGCAGTTCTTC. It yields the protein CASSFRGPKAVEQFF. Using reference TRBV7-2 and TRBJ2-1 for the parts outside the CDR3, the full variable domain is GAGVSQSPSNKVTEKGKDVELRCDPISGHTALYWYRQSLGQGLEFLIYFQGNSAPDKSGLPSDRFSAERTGGSVSTLTIQRTQQEDSAVYLCASSFRGPKAVEQFFGPGTRLTVL.

This chain joins TRBV13 and TRBJ2-7, with 9 bases fitting TRBD2. This CDR3 has 14 amino acids. V was pared by 6 bases and J by 7 bases, with 10 bases of the junction left unmatched. Per the germline V gene, CDR1 is PRHDT and CDR2 is FYEKMQ (reference sequence). CDR3: CASSFSSGTKEQYF. The CDR3 DNA sequence: TGTGCCAGCAGTTTCTCTAGCGGGACGAAGGAGCAGTACTTC.

The rearrangement links TRBV7-9 to TRBJ2-1; D is unclear. Germline V gene data show CDR1 as SEHNR and CDR2 as FQNEAQ (reference sequence). CDR3 size: 15 residues. Between the trimmed V and J ends, which lost 5 bases and 5 bases, there was a span of 16 bases. Written as DNA, the CDR3 is TGTGCCAGCAGCACCCCTGGCGGCACGCACAATGAGCAGTTCTTC. This sequence encodes CASSTPGGTHNEQFF.